Listed here is a single T cell receptor (beta chain). The sample is drawn from a study of blood T cell repertoires in COVID-19. V lost 2 bases to trimming and J lost 0 bases, with 7 bases between them. The germline V gene encodes CDR1 LNHDA and CDR2 SQIVND (reference sequence). CDR3 length: 15 residues. Using immunoSEQ multiplex PCR, the repertoire was profiled, and TCRdb retains in-frame clones only, with some absent. This sample has some 250,000 clones, with around 86% found just once. V gene TRBV19 combines with J gene TRBJ1-4; no definite D call. The sequenced material came from peripheral blood. The sequence was obtained from a woman aged 55-70 years with active or convalescent COVID-19. Written as DNA, the CDR3 is TGTGCCAGTAGTATAACAGCAGCAACTAATGAAAAACTGTTTTTT. It yields the protein CASSITAATNEKLFF.